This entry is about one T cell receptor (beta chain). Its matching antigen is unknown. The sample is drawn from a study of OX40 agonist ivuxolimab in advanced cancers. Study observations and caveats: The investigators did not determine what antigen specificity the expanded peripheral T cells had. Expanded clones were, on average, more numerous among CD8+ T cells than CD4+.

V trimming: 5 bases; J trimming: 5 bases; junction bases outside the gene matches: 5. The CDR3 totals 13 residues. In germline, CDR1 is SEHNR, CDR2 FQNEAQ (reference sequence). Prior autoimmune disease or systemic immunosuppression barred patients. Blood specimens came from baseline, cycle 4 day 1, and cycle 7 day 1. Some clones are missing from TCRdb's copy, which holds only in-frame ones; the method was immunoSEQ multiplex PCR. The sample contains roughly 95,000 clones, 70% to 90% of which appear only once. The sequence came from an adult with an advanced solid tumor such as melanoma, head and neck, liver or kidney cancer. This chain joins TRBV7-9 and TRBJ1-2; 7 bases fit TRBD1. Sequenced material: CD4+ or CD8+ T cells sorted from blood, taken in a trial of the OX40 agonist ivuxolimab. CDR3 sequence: CASSAGQDYGYTF. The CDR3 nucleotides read TGTGCCAGCAGCGCCGGACAGGATTATGGCTACACCTTC.